These 21 T cell receptor beta chains were sequenced from one sample in a study of cytomegalovirus exposure and HLA in healthy donors. Both 60 Vbeta primers and 13 Jbeta primers went into the PCR. Sequencing used immunoSEQ multiplex PCR; TCRdb keeps in-frame clones, though not all of them. This sample has approximately 120,000 clones; 73% occur once, and the top ten carry about 8.4%. Sequencing input: PBMCs. The source of these receptors is a middle-aged man in good health and CMV-seronegative.

The J gene is TRBJ2-2, the V gene TRBV6-5; 9 nucleotides agree with TRBD1. The CDR3 is made up of 15 amino acids. V trimming: 6 bases; J trimming: 5 bases; junction bases outside the gene matches: 7. The germline gives CDR1 MNHEY, CDR2 SVGAGI. CDR3 amino acids: CASSLGQGGTGELFF. The CDR3 nucleotides are TGTGCCAGCAGCCTGGGACAGGGCGGTACCGGGGAGCTGTTTTTT.

This rearrangement joins TRBV27 to TRBJ2-3, with D possibly being TRBD2 (6 bases). The CDR3 extends over 16 amino acids. Trimming left V 6 bases short and J 3 bases short, with 19 bases between. CDR1 and CDR2 (germline): MNHEY, SMNVEV (reference sequence). The CDR3 DNA reads as TGTGCCAGCAGCCCATCAGTAGCGGTTACTACAGATACGCAGTATTTT. This encodes CASSPSVAVTTDTQYF.

This CDR3 reads CASSPGGQGNTEAFF. CDR3 DNA: TGTGCCAGTAGTCCGGGGGGACAGGGGAACACTGAAGCTTTCTTT. This chain links TRBV19 with TRBJ1-1; 9 bases are a match to TRBD1. CDR1 LNHDA and CDR2 SQIVND come from the germline V gene (reference sequence). With 5 bases clipped from V and 1 base from J, the junction kept 5 bases outside the gene matches. This CDR3 region has 15 residues. The variable domain in full, completed from reference TRBV19 and TRBJ1-1, reads DGGITQSPKYLFRKEGQNVTLSCEQNLNHDAMYWYRQDPGQGLRLIYYSQIVNDFQKGDIAEGYSVSREKKESFPLTVTSAQKNPTAFYLCASSPGGQGNTEAFFGQGTRLTVV.

Only a few counts were recorded for this clone. The rearrangement links TRBV11-2 to TRBJ1-2; D may be TRBD1 (6 bases). The V end lost 5 bases, the J end lost 8 bases, and 21 bases lay between the germline ends. The CDR3 consists of 15 residues. CDR1 and CDR2 (germline): SGHAT, FQNNGV. CDR3 DNA: TGTGCCAGCAGCCCCTACGGTTTGCAGGGGCAAGGCTACACCTTC. Translation: CASSPYGLQGQGYTF.

V gene TRBV15 combines with J gene TRBJ2-3, with D unresolved. Trimming left V 0 bases short and J 1 base short, with 5 bases between. CDR1 is LNHNV and CDR2 is YYDKDF in the germline V gene (reference sequence). This CDR3 spans 14 amino acids. This chain's CDR3 is CATSRDPGTDTQYF. CDR3 DNA: TGTGCCACCAGCAGAGATCCCGGCACAGATACGCAGTATTTT.

The chain combines TRBV29-1 with TRBJ2-1; 10 bases match TRBD2. The J segment lost 2 bases and the V segment lost 8 bases, leaving 6 bases of the junction unmatched. The CDR3 runs to 14 residues. CDR1 and CDR2 (germline): SQVTM, ANQGSEA. CDR3 bases: TGCAGCACCCAGCGGGGGGGAACCTACAATGAGCAGTTCTTC. Translating gives CSTQRGGTYNEQFF.

The chain is built from TRBV6-5 and TRBJ1-2; maybe TRBD1 (6 bases). Germline lookup yields CDR1 MNHEY and CDR2 SVGAGI. There are 14 residues in the CDR3. The V and J ends lost 7 bases and 4 bases respectively, with 16 bases between them. CDR3 coding DNA: TGTGCCAGCACTTCCAACAGGGAAGCCTATGGCTACACCTTC. The encoded protein is CASTSNREAYGYTF.

The V call is TRBV20-1, the J call TRBJ1-2, with D unresolved. V was cut by 6 bases and J by 2 bases, with 4 bases left in between. This CDR3 spans 10 amino acids. Germline assignment: CDR1 DFQATT and CDR2 SNEGSKA (reference sequence). As DNA, the CDR3 is TGCAGTGCCCAAAACTATGGCTACACCTTC. As protein: CSAQNYGYTF.

The V and J genes are TRBV2 and TRBJ1-2, with 7 bases fitting TRBD1. Germline assignment: CDR1 SNHLY and CDR2 FYNNEI. The J segment lost 4 bases and the V segment lost 6 bases, leaving 8 bases of the junction unmatched. The CDR3 is 14 residues long. The CDR3 region is CASSGTGAGYGYTF. In DNA form, the CDR3 reads TGTGCCAGCAGCGGTACAGGGGCGGGCTATGGCTACACCTTC.

CDR3 residues: CASSHSSGPQHF. The CDR3 region has the DNA TGCGCCAGCAGCCACTCCTCGGGGCCCCAGCATTTT. J is TRBJ1-5 and V is TRBV4-3; D uncertain. Germline V gives CDR1 LGHNA, CDR2 YSLEER. Trimming took off 3 bases at V and 9 bases at J, with 9 bases between the two ends. CDR3 length: 12 residues.

This clone occurred a few times. V and J are TRBV9 and TRBJ1-4; the match to TRBD1 covers 9 bases. After removal of 3 bases from V and 5 bases from J, the junction contained 5 bases not matched to a gene. The CDR3 sequence is 15 residues long. Germline assignment: CDR1 SGDLS and CDR2 YYNGEE. The CDR3 sequence is CASSARGTGNEKLFF. The CDR3 region has the DNA TGTGCCAGCAGCGCCCGGGGGACAGGGAATGAAAAACTGTTTTTT.

V is TRBV6-5 and J is TRBJ1-1, with D unresolved. The germline CDR1 and CDR2 sequences are MNHEY and SVGAGI. This CDR3 is built from 11 residues. V lost 2 bases, J lost 11 bases, and 9 bases lay in between. CDR3 residues: CASSYRYWAFF. DNA of the CDR3: TGTGCCAGCAGTTACCGGTATTGGGCTTTCTTT.

This chain uses TRBV21-1 with TRBJ1-4; TRBD1 is the table's D call and was not checked against the DNA. TRBV21-1 is a pseudogene segment. The CDR3 covers 12 residues. CDR3 sequence reads: CAWTGWGEKLFF. CDR3 bases: TGTGCCTGGACAGGGTGGGGGGAAAAACTGTTTTTT.

The chain carries TRBV11-2 and TRBJ2-7, with D perhaps TRBD1 (7 bases). V was cut by 5 bases and J by 3 bases, with 14 bases left in between. The CDR3 totals 14 residues. Germline assignment: CDR1 SGHAT and CDR2 FQNNGV. CDR3 DNA sequence: TGTGCCAGCAGCCCGGAGGGACAGATCTACGAGCAGTACTTC. Protein: CASSPEGQIYEQYF. Looking up the rest from reference TRBV11-2 and TRBJ2-7 gives the full variable domain: EAGVAQSPRYKIIEKRQSVAFWCNPISGHATLYWYQQILGQGPKLLIQFQNNGVVDDSQLPKDRFSAERLKGVDSTLKIQPAKLEDSAVYLCASSPEGQIYEQYFGPGTRLTVT.

CDR3 in amino acids: CASSLWQGGQETQYF. In DNA form, the CDR3 reads TGTGCCAGCAGTTTATGGCAGGGAGGGCAGGAGACCCAGTACTTC. The chain links TRBV28 to TRBJ2-5, with 7 bases that match TRBD2. V was pared by 0 bases and J by 5 bases, with 6 bases of the junction left unmatched. The CDR3 length is 15 residues. Germline values: CDR1 MDHEN, CDR2 SYDVKM.

This clone was counted between two and nine times. J is TRBJ2-1 and V is TRBV7-2; 9 bases match TRBD2. Germline-derived CDR1 and CDR2 are SGHTA and FQGNSA. The CDR3 consists of 18 residues. The trim removed 0 bases at V and 3 bases at J, leaving 9 bases unmatched. This CDR3 reads CASSLATSRGGLYNEQFF. The CDR3 DNA sequence: TGTGCCAGCAGCTTAGCAACCTCGCGGGGGGGCCTCTACAATGAGCAGTTCTTC. Supplemented by reference TRBV7-2 and TRBJ2-1, the full variable domain reads GAGVSQSPSNKVTEKGKDVELRCDPISGHTALYWYRQSLGQGLEFLIYFQGNSAPDKSGLPSDRFSAERTGGSVSTLTIQRTQQEDSAVYLCASSLATSRGGLYNEQFFGPGTRLTVL.

For this clone: A read error may produce the germline difference seen at one junction end. V and J are TRBV4-2 and TRBJ2-5; 7 nucleotides match TRBD2. Germline CDR1 is LGHNA and CDR2 is YNFKEQ. The CDR3 loop spans 15 amino acids. The CDR3 nucleotides are TGTGCCAGCAGCCAAGGGACTAGTAGGGCGGGCCGCATGGACTTC. Translating gives CASSQGTSRAGRMDF.

The V gene is TRBV5-4, the J gene TRBJ1-2; the match to TRBD1 covers 9 bases. Trimming cost V 3 bases and J 5 bases; bases outside gene matches: 11. CDR3 length: 16 residues. Germline-derived CDR1 and CDR2 are SGHNT and YYREEE (reference sequence). The CDR3 reads CASSSRPGTGSYGYTF. CDR3 bases: TGTGCCAGCAGCTCTCGTCCCGGGACAGGGTCGTATGGCTACACCTTC.

The chain has TRBV7-3 and TRBJ1-2; D uncertain. Germline V CDR1 and CDR2: SGHTA, FQGTGA. V lost 4 bases and J 4 bases, leaving 10 bases between the germline ends. The CDR3 runs to 13 residues. The CDR3 nucleotides read TGTGCCAGCAGCTCCCCCGAGGGCTATGGCTACACCTTC. This encodes CASSSPEGYGYTF. The full variable domain, rest sourced from reference TRBV7-3 and TRBJ1-2, is GAGVSQTPSNKVTEKGKYVELRCDPISGHTALYWYRQSLGQGPEFLIYFQGTGAADDSGLPNDRFFAVRPEGSVSTLKIQRTERGDSAVYLCASSSPEGYGYTFGSGTRLTVV.

V gene TRBV27 combines with J gene TRBJ1-1; D remains unclear. The V and J ends lost 5 bases and 10 bases respectively, with 29 bases between them. The CDR3 has 17 amino acids. Germline CDR1 reads MNHEY; CDR2 reads SMNVEV (reference sequence). The CDR3 bases are TGTGCCAGCAGTCCAACTGGGTGGGTCGAGGGTCCAGCACGAGCTTTCTTT. It specifies CASSPTGWVEGPARAFF.

The CDR3 nucleotides are TGTGCCAGCAGCCGAGCGGGACAGGGGGGCAATGAGCAGTTCTTC. Translated, it gives CASSRAGQGGNEQFF. The chain recombines TRBV7-9 with TRBJ2-1, with 11 bases fitting TRBD1. Unmatched junction bases numbered 6, after V lost 5 bases and J lost 6 bases. The CDR3 is 15 residues long. Per germline, CDR1 SEHNR and CDR2 FQNEAQ (reference sequence).